The T cell receptor (beta chain) described here comes from a study of human T cells and chemical hapten exposure (dated by TCRdb to 2020 to 2022). Concerning the study at large: For sensitization, 2% DPC in acetone was applied to a 2 cm by 2 cm area of upper inner arm skin. Patient blood was sampled pre-sensitization (week 0) and at 2, 6 and about 24 weeks after DPC sensitization. The patient cohort, mostly female, included alopecia areata with under or over 50% scalp involvement, alopecia totalis and alopecia universalis. Libraries were pooled for sequencing, and variation in per-sample TCR yields was attributed mainly to small differences in library volumes within the pool. Patch tests used Finn chambers with 0.01% DPC on the upper back, scored after 6 days by International Contact Dermatitis Research Group standards. For TCR sequencing, blood came from approximately 29 alopecia patients at anywhere from one to four time points (pre-sensitization, 2, 6 and 24 weeks). In alopecia patients, the study followed how the peripheral blood TCR repertoire changed in vivo over primary and secondary sensitization to diphenylcyclopropenone (DPC), a hapten. Throughout the study period of 20 to 30 weeks, patients also received therapeutic DPC doses to the scalp every week. Study-wide conclusions, independent of this receptor: A positive correlation was found between the number of PT1 expanded TCRs and patch test score, with significance reached at thresholds 8, 16 and 32 but not 4. Alopecia, a presumed autoimmune disease, was present in all patients, so the immune response of the patients might differ from that of healthy individuals. After repeated subsampling, the strength of the expansion versus patch-test correlation and the threshold at which it became significant changed. Significantly more large CDR3 similarity clusters were formed by expanded TCRs than by pre-sensitization or healthy control sets, consistent with antigen-driven responses. DPC sensitization did not change how many TCRs were above 1 in 1000 frequency, and no evidence was found of alterations in global repertoire structure.

The library was obtained by RACE. The sequencer was a NextSeq 500. During library preparation, unique molecular identifiers were attached to individual cDNA molecules so that TCRs could be counted quantitatively and reproducibly. Both TCR alpha and TCR beta chains were sequenced from each blood RNA sample. The original methods were these. Samples had a median of around 92,000 TCRs, with a range from about 23,224 to 750,000. V, J and CDR3 annotation of the TCR reads was carried out using the Decombinator software suite. For the PS versus PT1 abundance plots, all samples were subsampled to the same number of TCRs (28,000). Expanded TCRs were defined as absent before sensitization and observed at least eight times at the 2-week time point. The public reads were quality trimmed at Q25 with fastp and then assembled into clones with MiXCR by TCRdb, keeping productive beta chains. Under each unique CDR3 protein, matching rows form one entry showing the most common genes and DNA. TCRdb, rather than the study authors, made the V and J calls. For this sample there are 270,000 or so distinct CDR3 sequences; roughly 8% appear just once. The leading ten clones occupy roughly 1.2% of the sample.

The time point label, as the study defines it: pre-sensitization, week 0. The meaning of the sample's treatment or condition label: therapeutic diphenylcyclopropenone sensitization with weekly scalp DPC. At each patch-test visit, blood was drawn before the patch test was applied. To be eligible, patients had to be aged 18 to 70, diagnosed with alopecia and judged suitable for DPC therapy, while pregnant patients were excluded. Total RNA was extracted from unfractionated whole blood collected in Tempus Blood RNA tubes. CDR1 and CDR2 (SGDLS, YYNGEE) derive from the germline V gene. Reading from cysteine to phenylalanine, the CDR3 counts 17 amino acids. Kept here is only the CDR3 DNA, which spans 51 bases and is read in frame from base 1. Trimmed from V: 1 base; trimmed from J: 0 bases; junction bases lacking a gene match: 5. The table lists this clonotype with a few counts. The antigen this receptor binds is unknown. Base qualities are not recorded, but no much larger clone differs from it by a single base.

Here the sequenced sample was whole blood, taken in connection with sensitization to the hapten diphenylcyclopropenone (DPC). Here the chain combines TRBV9 and TRBJ2-3; TRBD2 fits 10 bases in the junction. The receptor comes from a man between 18 and 35 years old with alopecia areata. Some clones in this sample may be carry-over from other donors' samples. The sequenced DNA: TGTGCCAGCAGCGTAACCCTAGCGGGGGCCAGCACAGATACGCAGTATTTT. It translates to CASSVTLAGASTDTQYF.